The T cell receptor beta chain under discussion was sequenced for a study of cytomegalovirus exposure and HLA in healthy donors. Study-level information: For the roughly 370 genotyped donors, more than 80% fell within the Caucasian-associated ancestry cluster.

Study findings and constraints: Presence/absence analyses took donor sequencing depth as roughly uniform.

Concerning this clone itself: Antigen unknown.

The PCR used 60 Vbeta and 13 Jbeta primers. Data came from immunoSEQ multiplex PCR; TCRdb stores just in-frame clones and leaves some out. The sample holds roughly 200,000 clones, approximately 80% seen once. V lost 5 bases to trimming and J lost 1 base; unmatched junction nucleotides: 1. The germline V gene has CDR1 SGHVS and CDR2 FNYEAQ. The CDR3 is 13 amino acids. This TCR was recovered from a female donor in good health and CMV-seronegative. The sample taken for sequencing was PBMCs. This chain uses TRBV7-6 with TRBJ2-5; 7 nucleotides match TRBD2. In DNA, the CDR3 is TGTGCCAGCAGCCGCGGGGGCCAAGAGACCCAGTACTTC. Translation gives CASSRGGQETQYF.